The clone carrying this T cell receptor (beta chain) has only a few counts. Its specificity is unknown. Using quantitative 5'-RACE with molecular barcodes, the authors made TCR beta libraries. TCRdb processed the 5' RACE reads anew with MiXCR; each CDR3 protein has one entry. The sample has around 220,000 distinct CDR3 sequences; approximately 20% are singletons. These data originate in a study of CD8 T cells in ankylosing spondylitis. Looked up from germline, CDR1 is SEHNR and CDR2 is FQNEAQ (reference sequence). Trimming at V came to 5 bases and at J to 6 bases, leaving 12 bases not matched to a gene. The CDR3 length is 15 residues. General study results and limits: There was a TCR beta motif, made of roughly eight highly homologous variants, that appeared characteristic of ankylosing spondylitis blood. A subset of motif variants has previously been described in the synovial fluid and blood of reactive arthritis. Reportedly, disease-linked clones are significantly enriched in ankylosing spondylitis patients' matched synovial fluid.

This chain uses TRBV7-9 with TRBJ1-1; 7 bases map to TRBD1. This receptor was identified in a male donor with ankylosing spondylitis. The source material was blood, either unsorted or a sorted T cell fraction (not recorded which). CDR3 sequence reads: CASSPRGTAEAEAFF. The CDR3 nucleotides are TGTGCCAGCAGCCCCCGGGGGACAGCAGAAGCTGAAGCTTTCTTT.